This TCR beta chain emerged from a study of shared T cell receptors in the human thymus. The table came from immunoSEQ multiplex PCR; TCRdb's copy has only in-frame clones and leaves some out. This repertoire shows roughly 500,000 clones, 70% to 80% found once; its top ten account for about 0.012%. The germline CDR1 and CDR2 sequences are KGHSH and LQKENI. CDR3 length equals 15 residues. The V gene lost 3 bases and the J gene lost 0 bases, with 11 bases spanning the gap. These data were also filed under a second study, of human thymus T cells. Turning to that study: Thymus pieces cut out during corrective heart surgery were the tissue that was used. It looked as if thymic and blood repertoires used V and J genes in a biased way. Related research found strongly overlapping thymic repertoires in unrelated individuals.

The receptor was derived from a boy younger than two with a congenital heart defect. The chain combines TRBV18 with TRBJ1-2; D may be TRBD1 (6 bases). The sample taken for sequencing was thymocytes. CDR3 bases: TGTGCCAGCTCACCGCAGGGGCCCCCTAACTATGGCTACACCTTC. Its protein product is CASSPQGPPNYGYTF.